This passage covers 5 T cell receptor beta chains from one sample sequenced in a study of blood T cells in healthy people across ages. A second PCR of roughly 7 to 11 cycles used a sample-barcoded 5' primer and a J-beta primer mix. TCRdb processed the 5' RACE reads anew with MiXCR; each CDR3 protein has one entry. The sample lists 1.5 million to 1.9 million distinct CDR3 sequences; 40% to 45% were seen once. Sequencing was carried out using blood. These TCRs come from a woman in her late teens or twenties in good health.

This clonotype was observed a few times. The chain's CDR3 is CSASKSGAYNEQYF. The CDR3 nucleotides read TGCAGTGCTTCGAAAAGCGGGGCTTACAATGAGCAGTACTTC. The chain couples TRBV20-1 to TRBJ2-7; 7 bases agree with TRBD2. Losses at the gene ends were 5 bases for V and 7 bases for J; bases not matched to a gene: 14. Germline assignment: CDR1 DFQATT and CDR2 SNEGSKA (reference sequence). This CDR3 is 14 amino acids long.

J is TRBJ2-7 and V is TRBV12-3 or TRBV12-4; either TRBD1 or TRBD2 may supply D (6 bases each). The length of the CDR3 is 19 residues. Trimming pared 8 bases from V and 7 bases from J, leaving 36 bases between. CDR3 DNA: TGTGCCAGCTCCTCCTCTAGGGGGGCTGAAGGGTTCAGACCTCCTGAGCAGTACTTC. Protein: CASSSSRGAEGFRPPEQYF.

This clonotype has ten or more counts. The chain employs TRBV3-1 and TRBJ2-4; no definite D call. The germline V gene has CDR1 LGHDT and CDR2 YNNKEL (reference sequence). Trimming cost V 0 bases and J 0 bases, with 15 bases left between them. This CDR3 comprises 18 residues. The CDR3 here is CASSQEKWDILAKNIQYF. The CDR3 coding sequence is TGTGCCAGCAGCCAAGAGAAGTGGGATATACTAGCCAAAAACATTCAGTACTTC.

The V gene is TRBV5-6, the J gene TRBJ2-7, with TRBD2 matching over 7 bases. The J call may not be correct, given that the DNA end is closer to TRBJ2-5. Germline V gene lookup returns CDR1 SGHDT and CDR2 YYEEEE. There are 15 residues in the CDR3. Here the CDR3 reads CASSSGLVFQETQYF. The CDR3 DNA reads as TGTGCCAGCAGCTCAGGACTAGTTTTTCAGGAGACCCAGTACTTC.

The chain carries TRBV7-9 and TRBJ1-1, with 9 bases identical to TRBD1. In germline, CDR1 is SEHNR, CDR2 FQNEAQ (reference sequence). The trim removed 2 bases at V and 4 bases at J, leaving 5 bases unmatched. This CDR3 is built from 15 residues. The CDR3 loop is CASSLTGQGSTEAFF. The DNA for the CDR3 is TGTGCCAGCAGCTTAACGGGACAGGGTTCCACTGAAGCTTTCTTT.